The 32 T cell receptor beta chains given below trace back to one sample, sequenced in a study of T-cell reconstitution after alpha-beta-depleted transplantation in children. The library targeted TCRbeta and was prepared with unique molecular identifiers. One entry per CDR3 protein results from TCRdb running MiXCR on the PCR reads. The top ten hold 5.5% to 7% of the sample, which has about 29,000 distinct CDR3 sequences, under 8% seen once. Specimen: PBMCs, mostly from graft donor cells, collected 180 days after TCRalphabeta/CD19-depleted stem cell transplant. These TCRs come from a male patient younger than 18 who had a stem cell transplant for acute myeloid leukemia, so the T cells may come from the graft donor.

Comment on this clonotype: One end of the junction is discordant with germline, which a read error may explain. The chain combines TRBV19 with TRBJ2-1, with a weak D call TRBD2 (6 bases). This CDR3 has 14 residues. Germline V gives CDR1 LNHDA, CDR2 SQIVND (reference sequence). CDR3 coding DNA: TGTGCCAGTATTATACCGCGGGACGACAATGAGCAGTTCTTC. It encodes CASIIPRDDNEQFF.

This clonotype showed up many times. In DNA form, the CDR3 reads TGTGCCAGCAGCTCCGACAGGGTAAAGAACACTGAAGCTTTCTTT. Amino acid sequence: CASSSDRVKNTEAFF. This chain joins TRBV7-9 and TRBJ1-1, with 7 nucleotides matching TRBD1. The CDR3 covers 15 residues. The germline V gene encodes CDR1 SEHNR and CDR2 FQNEAQ (reference sequence). The junction had 6 bases not matched to a gene; V was cut back by 4 bases and J by 1 base.

This clonotype appeared many times. This chain connects TRBV2 to TRBJ2-2, with 8 positions matching TRBD2. Germline CDR1 is SNHLY and CDR2 is FYNNEI. This CDR3 has 15 residues. Trimming at V came to 4 bases and at J to 5 bases, leaving 6 bases not matched to a gene. CDR3 coding DNA: TGTGCCAGCAGTGCGCTAGCGGGTTTAACCGGGGAGCTGTTTTTT. Protein product: CASSALAGLTGELFF.

This clonotype was observed many times. The V call is TRBV7-2, the J call TRBJ2-7; 9 bases map to TRBD1. V gave up 5 bases and J gave up 2 bases; unmatched junction bases: 1. The CDR3 is 13 amino acids. Germline assignment: CDR1 SGHTA and CDR2 FQGNSA. The CDR3 sequence is CASSRQGAYEQYF. CDR3 DNA: TGTGCCAGCAGCCGACAGGGGGCCTACGAGCAGTACTTC.

The sample holds many counts of this clonotype. CDR3 residues: CASTKQETQYF. The CDR3 nucleotides read TGTGCCAGCACCAAACAAGAGACCCAGTACTTC. This rearrangement joins TRBV6-2 or TRBV6-3 to TRBJ2-5; D gene unclear. This CDR3 comprises 11 residues. V was shortened by 7 bases and J by 2 bases, with 5 bases between the two germline ends. Germline values: CDR1 MNHEY, CDR2 SVGEGT.

The genes are TRBV29-1 and TRBJ2-1; D ambiguous. The CDR3 covers 15 residues. Germline lookup yields CDR1 SQVTM and CDR2 ANQGSEA. The germline V and J ends were trimmed by 1 base and 5 bases, with 15 bases remaining between them. CDR3 nucleotides: TGCAGCGTTGAAGGTAGTTCTGTCTCGGACAATGAGCAGTTCTTC. Translated: CSVEGSSVSDNEQFF.

This clonotype rates as medium-sized. The J gene is TRBJ1-5, the V gene TRBV12-3 or TRBV12-4, with D unclear. The V gene lost 3 bases and the J gene lost 6 bases, with 6 bases spanning the gap. This CDR3 has 12 amino acids. CDR3 in DNA: TGTGCCAGCAGTTTCGCCGGTCAGCCCCAGCATTTT. It is translated as CASSFAGQPQHF.

This clonotype was seen many times. This chain joins TRBV20-1 and TRBJ2-3; 9 bases line up with TRBD2. Per germline, CDR1 DFQATT and CDR2 SNEGSKA (reference sequence). This CDR3 has 15 residues. V trimming: 0 bases; J trimming: 6 bases; junction bases outside the gene matches: 7. The CDR3 is CSARDGGRASDTQYF. For the CDR3, the DNA is TGCAGTGCTAGAGACGGCGGGAGGGCCTCGGATACGCAGTATTTT.

This clonotype appeared many times. The rearrangement uses TRBV20-1 and TRBJ2-7, with 10 bases fitting TRBD1. Per germline, CDR1 DFQATT and CDR2 SNEGSKA (reference sequence). V dropped 0 bases and J dropped 7; count of bases not matched to a gene: 9. The CDR3 sequence is 15 residues long. Here the CDR3 DNA reads TGCAGTGCTAGAGATGCGGACAGGGGGGTGGGAGAGCAGTACTTC. Translation: CSARDADRGVGEQYF.

This clonotype was observed many times. This CDR3 reads CASSPLGTTDTQYF. In DNA form, the CDR3 reads TGTGCCAGCTCACCCCTGGGTACCACAGATACGCAGTATTTT. The rearrangement links TRBV18 to TRBJ2-3; D not certain. Per the germline V gene, CDR1 is KGHSH and CDR2 is LQKENI. The CDR3 is 14 amino acids. V lost 3 bases, J lost 2 bases, and 9 bases lay in between.

This chain joins TRBV12-2 and TRBJ2-7; TRBD2 is taken as the D call from the table, unchecked against the DNA. TRBV12-2 is listed as a pseudogene. This CDR3 is 16 amino acids long. The chain's CDR3 is CASRFGLAGGTYEQYF. For the CDR3, the DNA is TGTGCAAGTCGCTTCGGACTAGCGGGAGGGACCTACGAGCAGTACTTC.

Many counts were recorded for this clonotype. The V gene is TRBV28, the J gene TRBJ2-3; TRBD2 matches 11 bases. There are 15 residues in the CDR3. After removal of 6 bases from V and 3 bases from J, the junction contained 5 bases not matched to a gene. Germline V gene data show CDR1 as MDHEN and CDR2 as SYDVKM. The CDR3 DNA reads TGTGCCAGCAGCCCCGGGACTAGCGGAACAGATACGCAGTATTTT. It is translated as CASSPGTSGTDTQYF.

This clonotype was seen repeatedly, ten times or more. The rearrangement joins TRBV25-1 to TRBJ1-6; D gene uncertain. Germline CDR1 and CDR2: MGHDK and SYGVNS. V shed 6 bases and J shed 8 bases, with 11 bases lying between them. The CDR3 runs 13 residues. CDR3 sequence: CASSLSRDSPLHF. In nucleotides, the CDR3 is TGTGCCAGCAGCCTTAGTCGGGATTCACCCCTCCACTTT.

This clonotype was seen at least ten times. This sequence joins TRBV6-1 and TRBJ1-6; tentatively, D is TRBD1 (5 bases). The CDR3 totals 15 residues. The germline CDR1 and CDR2 sequences are MNHNS and SASEGT. The germline V and J ends were trimmed by 3 bases and 1 base, with 7 bases remaining between them. The CDR3 nucleotides are TGTGCCAGCAGTGACAGGGAATCCTATAATTCACCCCTCCACTTT. Its protein product is CASSDRESYNSPLHF.

This clonotype was observed many times. The chain has TRBV7-2 and TRBJ2-7; D might be TRBD2 (5 bases). CDR1 is SGHTA and CDR2 is FQGNSA in the germline V gene. Trimming removed 5 bases at V and 3 bases at J, with 11 bases between. This CDR3 is 13 amino acids long. The CDR3, as DNA: TGTGCCAGCAGCCTCACTAGGGACTACGAGCAGTACTTC. Its translation: CASSLTRDYEQYF. The full variable domain, with the rest looked up from reference TRBV7-2 and TRBJ2-7, is GAGVSQSPSNKVTEKGKDVELRCDPISGHTALYWYRQSLGQGLEFLIYFQGNSAPDKSGLPSDRFSAERTGGSVSTLTIQRTQQEDSAVYLCASSLTRDYEQYFGPGTRLTVT.

This clonotype occurred many times. This chain connects TRBV7-8 to TRBJ2-7, with D unclear. Germline V gene lookup returns CDR1 SGHVS and CDR2 FQNEAQ. The V gene lost 7 bases and the J gene lost 0 bases, with 13 bases spanning the gap. The CDR3 runs to 14 residues. CDR3 region: CASTQTESSYEQYF. The CDR3 DNA reads TGTGCCAGCACCCAGACGGAGAGCTCCTACGAGCAGTACTTC.

This clonotype was observed many times. The chain couples TRBV12-3 or TRBV12-4 to TRBJ2-3; D unresolved. This CDR3 contains 12 residues. Trimming took 3 bases from V and 10 from J, leaving 11 bases between them. The CDR3 reads CASSFSQNPQYF. The CDR3, as DNA: TGTGCCAGCAGTTTTTCCCAAAACCCGCAGTATTTT.

This clonotype has at least ten counts. For the CDR3, the DNA is TGTGCCAGCAGCTTAGCGAGTCCGAGCTCCTACAATGAGCAGTTCTTC. It translates to CASSLASPSSYNEQFF. The rearrangement uses TRBV7-2 and TRBJ2-1; D is undetermined. V was pared by 0 bases and J by 0 bases, with 9 bases between. The length of the CDR3 is 16 residues. Germline lookup yields CDR1 SGHTA and CDR2 FQGNSA.

This clonotype was seen at least ten times. The chain combines TRBV18 with TRBJ2-7; D ambiguous. The CDR3 runs to 14 residues. The germline V gene encodes CDR1 KGHSH and CDR2 LQKENI. Trimming stripped 3 bases from V and 0 bases from J, with 9 bases between. The CDR3 nucleotides are TGTGCCAGCTCACCTGGCGCTAGCTCCTACGAGCAGTACTTC. Its translation: CASSPGASSYEQYF. Full variable domain (remainder filled in from reference TRBV18 and TRBJ2-7): NAGVMQNPRHLVRRRGQEARLRCSPMKGHSHVYWYRQLPEEGLKFMVYLQKENIIDESGMPKERFSAEFPKEGPSILRIQQVVRGDSAAYFCASSPGASSYEQYFGPGTRLTVT.

This clonotype occurred many times. The V and J genes are TRBV5-1 and TRBJ2-1; tentative D call: TRBD2 (5 bases). Germline V gives CDR1 SGHRS, CDR2 YFSETQ. Trimming shortened V by 4 bases and J by 9 bases, and 14 bases separated the two germline ends. The CDR3 has 13 residues. CDR3 sequence (DNA): TGCGCCAGCAGCCAACAGACTACCCTTGAGCAGTTCTTC. This translates into CASSQQTTLEQFF.

In its sample, this clonotype was seen many times. V gene TRBV11-2 combines with J gene TRBJ2-7; 9 bases line up with TRBD2. The CDR3 is 19 residues long. After removal of 5 bases from V and 5 bases from J, the junction contained 22 bases not matched to a gene. From germline, CDR1 is SGHAT and CDR2 FQNNGV. The chain's CDR3 is CASSPSAGLAGPSRHEQYF. As DNA, the CDR3 is TGTGCCAGCAGCCCGAGTGCAGGTCTAGCGGGACCTTCGAGGCACGAGCAGTACTTC.

This clonotype was detected ten times or more. The chain recombines TRBV6-2 or TRBV6-3 with TRBJ2-7, with TRBD2 identical over 10 bases. Germline CDR1 MNHEY, CDR2 SVGEGT. The length of the CDR3 is 18 residues. The junction had 16 bases not matched to a gene; V was cut back by 7 bases and J by 1 base. CDR3 nucleotide sequence: TGTGCCAGCAACAAACATTGGAGCGGGAGGGATTCATCCTACGAGCAGTACTTC. It yields the protein CASNKHWSGRDSSYEQYF.

This clonotype was detected ten times or more. The V call is TRBV10-3, the J call TRBJ2-7; no clear D gene. CDR1 ENHRY and CDR2 SYGVKD come from the germline V gene. The CDR3 contains 11 residues. Trimming cost V 4 bases and J 3 bases, with 4 bases left between them. This CDR3 reads CAISGGYEQYF. CDR3 DNA: TGTGCCATCAGTGGGGGCTACGAGCAGTACTTC.

There are many counts of this clonotype. The chain couples TRBV5-1 to TRBJ2-3; 8 bases agree with TRBD2. CDR3 length: 17 residues. CDR1 SGHRS and CDR2 YFSETQ come from the germline V gene. V gave up 0 bases and J gave up 6 bases; unmatched junction bases: 12. The CDR3 DNA is TGCGCCAGCAGCTTGGCTTCTAGCGGGTCTCCGGGGGATACGCAGTATTTT. It yields the protein CASSLASSGSPGDTQYF.

This clonotype appeared many times. The rearrangement uses TRBV6-2 or TRBV6-3 and TRBJ1-6, with TRBD1 as a possible D gene (5 bases). Germline CDR1 MNHEY, CDR2 SVGEGT. This CDR3 has 14 amino acids. Between the trimmed V and J ends, which lost 6 bases and 13 bases, there was a span of 19 bases. DNA for the CDR3: TGTGCCAGCAGGACGACTGGGGGTCGGGGGCCCCTCCACTTT. It specifies CASRTTGGRGPLHF.

This clonotype was picked up many times. The chain joins TRBV30 to TRBJ1-1, with TRBD1 as a possible D gene (6 bases). Trimming cost V 1 base and J 1 base, with 7 bases left between them. Per the germline V gene, CDR1 is GTSNPN and CDR2 is SVGIG (reference sequence). This CDR3 has 13 residues. The CDR3 DNA reads TGTGCCTGGAGTGGGGGGCCGAACACTGAAGCTTTCTTT. It encodes CAWSGGPNTEAFF. Full variable domain (remainder filled in from reference TRBV30 and TRBJ1-1): SQTIHQWPATLVQPVGSPLSLECTVEGTSNPNLYWYRQAAGRGLQLLFYSVGIGQISSEVPQNLSASRPQDRQFILSSKKLLLSDSGFYLCAWSGGPNTEAFFGQGTRLTVV.

There are many counts of this clonotype. V and J are TRBV27 and TRBJ1-6, with 8 bases lining up with TRBD1. The junction had 7 bases not matched to a gene; V was cut back by 6 bases and J by 9 bases. In germline, CDR1 is MNHEY, CDR2 SMNVEV (reference sequence). CDR3 length equals 14 residues. CDR3 protein: CASRTGVLGSPLHF. CDR3 DNA: TGTGCCAGCAGGACAGGGGTGTTGGGTTCACCCCTCCACTTT.

At least ten counts were recorded for this clonotype. This chain links TRBV20-1 with TRBJ2-3; 9 bases map to TRBD2. CDR1 and CDR2 (germline): DFQATT, SNEGSKA (reference sequence). After removal of 3 bases from V and 2 bases from J, the junction contained 6 bases not matched to a gene. CDR3 length equals 15 residues. The CDR3 region is CSASFTSGPTDTQYF. The CDR3 nucleotides are TGCAGTGCTAGTTTTACTAGCGGGCCCACAGATACGCAGTATTTT.

This clonotype has a count of ten or more. This chain joins TRBV19 and TRBJ2-7; D may be TRBD1 (6 bases). The ends were cut back, 8 bases at V and 3 bases at J, with 17 bases in the middle. CDR1 and CDR2 (germline): LNHDA, SQIVND (reference sequence). The CDR3 has 14 residues. The CDR3 region has the DNA TGTGCCAGTTCGGACAGTTCGAGGTACTACGAGCAGTACTTC. It encodes CASSDSSRYYEQYF. Supplemented by reference TRBV19 and TRBJ2-7, the full variable domain reads DGGITQSPKYLFRKEGQNVTLSCEQNLNHDAMYWYRQDPGQGLRLIYYSQIVNDFQKGDIAEGYSVSREKKESFPLTVTSAQKNPTAFYLCASSDSSRYYEQYFGPGTRLTVT.

This clonotype has a count of ten or more. Relative to the germline gene, one junction end is altered; a read error may explain this. V is TRBV6-5 and J is TRBJ2-7, with 8 bases aligning to TRBD2. In germline, CDR1 is MNHEY, CDR2 SVGAGI. The CDR3 is made up of 16 amino acids. CDR3 bases: TGTGCCAGCAGCCGGCTGGCTTTGGCGGGGGGTTACGGGCAGTACTTC. Translating it yields CASSRLALAGGYGQYF.

This clonotype was detected many times. This rearrangement joins TRBV28 to TRBJ1-1; TRBD1 is a possible D gene (6 bases). CDR1 is MDHEN and CDR2 is SYDVKM in the germline V gene. Trimming took off 7 bases at V and 1 base at J, with 19 bases between the two ends. The CDR3 has 16 amino acids. The CDR3 here is CASKFIGGAGNTEAFF. The CDR3 nucleotides read TGTGCCAGCAAGTTCATAGGGGGGGCAGGGAACACTGAAGCTTTCTTT.

There are many counts of this clonotype. The rearrangement links TRBV11-2 to TRBJ2-6; weak D call: TRBD1 (7 bases). This CDR3 comprises 18 residues. CDR1 and CDR2 (germline): SGHAT, FQNNGV. V was pared by 5 bases and J by 0 bases, with 17 bases between. The CDR3 sequence is CASSQRGAGGSGANVLTF. As DNA, the CDR3 is TGTGCCAGCAGCCAAAGGGGGGCAGGGGGCTCTGGGGCCAACGTCCTGACTTTC.